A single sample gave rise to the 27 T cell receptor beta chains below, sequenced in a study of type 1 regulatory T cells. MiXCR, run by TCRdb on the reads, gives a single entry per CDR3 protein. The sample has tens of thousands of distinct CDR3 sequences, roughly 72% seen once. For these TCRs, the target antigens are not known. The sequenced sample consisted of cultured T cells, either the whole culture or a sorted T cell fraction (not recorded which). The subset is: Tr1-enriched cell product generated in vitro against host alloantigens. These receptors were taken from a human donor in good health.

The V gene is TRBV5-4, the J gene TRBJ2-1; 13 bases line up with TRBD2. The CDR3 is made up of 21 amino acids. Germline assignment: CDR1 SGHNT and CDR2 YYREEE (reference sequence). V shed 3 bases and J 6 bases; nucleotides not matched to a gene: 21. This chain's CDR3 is CASSSPTRRTSGGASLNEQFF. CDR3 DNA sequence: TGTGCCAGCAGCTCCCCGACCCGTAGAACTAGCGGGGGGGCTTCACTCAATGAGCAGTTCTTC.

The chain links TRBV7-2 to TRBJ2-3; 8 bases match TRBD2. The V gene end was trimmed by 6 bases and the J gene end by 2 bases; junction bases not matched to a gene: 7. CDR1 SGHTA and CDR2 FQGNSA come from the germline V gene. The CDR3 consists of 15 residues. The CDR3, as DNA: TGTGCCAGCAGACCGGTAGCGGGGCTCACAGATACGCAGTATTTT. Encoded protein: CASRPVAGLTDTQYF.

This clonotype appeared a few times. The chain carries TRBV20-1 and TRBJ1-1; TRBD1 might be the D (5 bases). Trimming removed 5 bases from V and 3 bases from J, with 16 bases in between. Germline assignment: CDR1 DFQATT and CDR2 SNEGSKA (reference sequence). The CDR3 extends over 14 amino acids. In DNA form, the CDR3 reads TGCAGTGCTGTCCCGGGACCTCGGTACACTGAAGCTTTCTTT. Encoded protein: CSAVPGPRYTEAFF.

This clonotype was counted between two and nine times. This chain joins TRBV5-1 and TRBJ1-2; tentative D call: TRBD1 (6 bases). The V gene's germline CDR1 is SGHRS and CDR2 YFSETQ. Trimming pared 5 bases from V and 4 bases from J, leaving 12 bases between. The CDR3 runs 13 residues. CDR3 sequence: CASRPTGSYGYTF. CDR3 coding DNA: TGCGCCAGCAGACCAACAGGGAGCTATGGCTACACCTTC.

Written as DNA, the CDR3 is TGTGCCAGCAGCTTAGATCTCGCCCAAGAGACCCAGTACTTC. Translated: CASSLDLAQETQYF. V and J are TRBV11-2 and TRBJ2-5, with D uncertain. Trimming cost V 0 bases and J 1 base, with 6 bases left between them. The CDR3 is 14 amino acids. Germline V CDR1 and CDR2: SGHAT, FQNNGV.

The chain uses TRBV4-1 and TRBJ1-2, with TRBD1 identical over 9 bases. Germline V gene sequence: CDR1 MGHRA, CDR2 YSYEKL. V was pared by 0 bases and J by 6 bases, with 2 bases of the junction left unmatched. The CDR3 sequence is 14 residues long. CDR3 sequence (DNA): TGCGCCAGCAGCCAAGAGGACAGGGGCCATGGCTACACCTTC. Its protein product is CASSQEDRGHGYTF.

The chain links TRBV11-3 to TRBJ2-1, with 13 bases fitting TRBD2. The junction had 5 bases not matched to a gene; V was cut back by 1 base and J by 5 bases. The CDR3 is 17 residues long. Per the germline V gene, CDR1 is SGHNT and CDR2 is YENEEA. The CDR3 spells CASSLGGLAGVDNEQFF. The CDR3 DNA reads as TGTGCCAGCAGCTTAGGAGGACTAGCGGGGGTAGACAATGAGCAGTTCTTC.

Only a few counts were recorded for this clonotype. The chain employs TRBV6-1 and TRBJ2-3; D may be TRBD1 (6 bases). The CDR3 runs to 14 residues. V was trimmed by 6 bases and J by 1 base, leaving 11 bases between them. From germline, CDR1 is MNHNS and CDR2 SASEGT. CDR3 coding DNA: TGTGCCAGCAGAGAGAACAGGGGCACAGATACGCAGTATTTT. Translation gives CASRENRGTDTQYF.

CDR3 sequence (DNA): TGCGCCAGCAGCTTGGAAACTAGCGGGGGCTCTGGGGCAGATACGCAGTATTTT. Translated: CASSLETSGGSGADTQYF. This chain joins TRBV5-1 and TRBJ2-3; 11 bases agree with TRBD2. With V trimmed by 0 bases and J by 4 bases, 10 bases remained unmatched. The length of the CDR3 is 18 residues. Germline CDR1 SGHRS, CDR2 YFSETQ.

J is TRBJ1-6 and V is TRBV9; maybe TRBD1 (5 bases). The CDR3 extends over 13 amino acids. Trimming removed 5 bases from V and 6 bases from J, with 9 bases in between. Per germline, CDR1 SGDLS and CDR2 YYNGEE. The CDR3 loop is CASSPGTNSPLHF. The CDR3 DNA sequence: TGTGCCAGCAGTCCCGGGACTAATTCACCCCTCCACTTT.

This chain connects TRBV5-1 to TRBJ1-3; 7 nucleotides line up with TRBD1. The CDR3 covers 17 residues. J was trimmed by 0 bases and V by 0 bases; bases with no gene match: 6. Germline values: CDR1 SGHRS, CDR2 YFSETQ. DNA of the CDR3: TGCGCCAGCAGCTTGGGCAGACAGGGCCACTCTGGAAACACCATATATTTT. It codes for CASSLGRQGHSGNTIYF. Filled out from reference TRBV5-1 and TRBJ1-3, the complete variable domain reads KAGVTQTPRYLIKTRGQQVTLSCSPISGHRSVSWYQQTPGQGLQFLFEYFSETQRNKGNFPGRFSGRQFSNSRSEMNVSTLELGDSALYLCASSLGRQGHSGNTIYFGEGSWLTVV.

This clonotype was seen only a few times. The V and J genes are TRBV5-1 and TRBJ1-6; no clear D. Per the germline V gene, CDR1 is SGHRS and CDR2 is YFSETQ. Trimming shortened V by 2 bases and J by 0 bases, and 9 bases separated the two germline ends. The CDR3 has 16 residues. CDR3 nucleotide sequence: TGCGCCAGCAGCTTTGCAGAGAGCTCCTATAATTCACCCCTCCACTTT. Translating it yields CASSFAESSYNSPLHF.

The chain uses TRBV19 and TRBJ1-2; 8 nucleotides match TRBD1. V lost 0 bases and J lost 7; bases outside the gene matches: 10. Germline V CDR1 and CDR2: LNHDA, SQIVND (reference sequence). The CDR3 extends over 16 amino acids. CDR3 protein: CASSIDRPEGQAGYTF. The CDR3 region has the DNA TGTGCCAGTAGTATAGATCGCCCAGAGGGACAGGCTGGCTACACCTTC. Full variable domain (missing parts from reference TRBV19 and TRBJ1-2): DGGITQSPKYLFRKEGQNVTLSCEQNLNHDAMYWYRQDPGQGLRLIYYSQIVNDFQKGDIAEGYSVSREKKESFPLTVTSAQKNPTAFYLCASSIDRPEGQAGYTFGSGTRLTVV.

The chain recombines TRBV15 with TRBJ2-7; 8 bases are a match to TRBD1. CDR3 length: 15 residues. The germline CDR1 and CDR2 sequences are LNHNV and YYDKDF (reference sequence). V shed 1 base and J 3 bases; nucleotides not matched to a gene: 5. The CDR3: CATSRGGQGSYEQYF. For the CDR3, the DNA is TGTGCCACCAGCAGAGGTGGACAGGGAAGCTACGAGCAGTACTTC.

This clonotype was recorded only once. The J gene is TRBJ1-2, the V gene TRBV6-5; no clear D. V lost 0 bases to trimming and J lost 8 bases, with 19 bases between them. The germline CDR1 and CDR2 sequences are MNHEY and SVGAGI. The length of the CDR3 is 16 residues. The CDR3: CASSYSKLTDLLGYTF. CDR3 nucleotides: TGTGCCAGCAGTTACTCGAAACTTACAGACCTATTGGGCTACACCTTC.

The CDR3 DNA is TGTGCCAGCAGCTTGTCCGGGACTAGCAGCACCGGGGAGCTGTTTTTT. As protein: CASSLSGTSSTGELFF. This sequence joins TRBV5-5 and TRBJ2-2; 9 nucleotides line up with TRBD2. The CDR3 totals 16 residues. Germline CDR1 is SGHKS and CDR2 is YYEKEE (reference sequence). The V and J ends lost 1 base and 4 bases, in that order; junction bases with no gene match: 5.

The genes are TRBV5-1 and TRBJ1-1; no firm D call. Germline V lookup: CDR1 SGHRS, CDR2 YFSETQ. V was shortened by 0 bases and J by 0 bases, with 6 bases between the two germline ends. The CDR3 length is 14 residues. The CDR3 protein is CASSLDFLNTEAFF. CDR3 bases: TGCGCCAGCAGCTTGGACTTTCTGAACACTGAAGCTTTCTTT.

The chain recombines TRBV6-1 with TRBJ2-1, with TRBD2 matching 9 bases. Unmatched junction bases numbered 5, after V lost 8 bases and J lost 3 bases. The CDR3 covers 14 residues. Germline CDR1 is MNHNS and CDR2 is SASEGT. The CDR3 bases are TGTGCCAGCTCCACAGCGGGGGGCTACAATGAGCAGTTCTTC. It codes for CASSTAGGYNEQFF.

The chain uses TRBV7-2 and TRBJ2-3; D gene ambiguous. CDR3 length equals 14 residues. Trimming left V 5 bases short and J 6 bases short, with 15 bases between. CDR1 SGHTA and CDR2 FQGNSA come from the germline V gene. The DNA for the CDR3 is TGTGCCAGCAGCCCCCAGAGTCCTCCTGATACGCAGTATTTT. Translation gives CASSPQSPPDTQYF.

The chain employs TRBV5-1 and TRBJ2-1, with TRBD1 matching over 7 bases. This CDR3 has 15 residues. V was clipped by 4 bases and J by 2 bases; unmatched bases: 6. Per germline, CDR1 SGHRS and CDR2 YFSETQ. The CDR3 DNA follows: TGCGCCAGCAGCGAGCAGGGGGAAACCTACAATGAGCAGTTCTTC. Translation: CASSEQGETYNEQFF.

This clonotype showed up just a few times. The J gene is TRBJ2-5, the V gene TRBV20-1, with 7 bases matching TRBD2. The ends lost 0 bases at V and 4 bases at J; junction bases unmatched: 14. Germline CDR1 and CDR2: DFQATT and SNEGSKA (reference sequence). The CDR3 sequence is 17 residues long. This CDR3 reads CSARDRVLAITRETQYF. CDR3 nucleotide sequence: TGCAGTGCTAGAGATAGAGTACTAGCGATTACCCGAGAGACCCAGTACTTC.

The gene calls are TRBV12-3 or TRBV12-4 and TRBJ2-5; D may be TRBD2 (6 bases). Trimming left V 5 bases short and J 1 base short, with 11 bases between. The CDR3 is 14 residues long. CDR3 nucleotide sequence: TGTGCCAGCAGTCCGGGGACTTCCCAAGAGACCCAGTACTTC. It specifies CASSPGTSQETQYF.

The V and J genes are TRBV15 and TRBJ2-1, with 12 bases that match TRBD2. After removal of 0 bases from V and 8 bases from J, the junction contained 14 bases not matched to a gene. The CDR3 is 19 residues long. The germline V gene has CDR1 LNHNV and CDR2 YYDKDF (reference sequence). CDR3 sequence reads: CATSRDPPYLAGGRHEQFF. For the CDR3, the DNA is TGTGCCACCAGCAGAGACCCACCCTACCTAGCGGGGGGGCGCCATGAGCAGTTCTTC.

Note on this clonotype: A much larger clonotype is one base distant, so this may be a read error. The DNA of the CDR3 is TGTGCCAGCAGTTGGTTAAGGGACACTGAAGCTTTCTTT. This gives the protein CASSWLRDTEAFF. The chain combines TRBV12-3 or TRBV12-4 with TRBJ1-1, with D uncertain. V lost 4 bases, J lost 3 bases, and 9 bases lay in between. This CDR3 contains 13 residues.

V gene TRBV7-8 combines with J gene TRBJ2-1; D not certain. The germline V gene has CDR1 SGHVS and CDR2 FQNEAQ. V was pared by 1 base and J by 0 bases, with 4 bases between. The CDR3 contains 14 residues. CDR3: CASSLGNSYNEQFF. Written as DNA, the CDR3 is TGTGCCAGCAGCTTAGGAAACTCCTACAATGAGCAGTTCTTC.

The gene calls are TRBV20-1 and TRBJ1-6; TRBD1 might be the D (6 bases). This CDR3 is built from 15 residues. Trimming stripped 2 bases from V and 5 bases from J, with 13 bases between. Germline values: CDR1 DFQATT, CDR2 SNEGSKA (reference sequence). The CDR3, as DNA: TGCAGTGCTAGAAGGCGGCAGGGGAATAATTCACCCCTCCACTTT. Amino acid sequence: CSARRRQGNNSPLHF.

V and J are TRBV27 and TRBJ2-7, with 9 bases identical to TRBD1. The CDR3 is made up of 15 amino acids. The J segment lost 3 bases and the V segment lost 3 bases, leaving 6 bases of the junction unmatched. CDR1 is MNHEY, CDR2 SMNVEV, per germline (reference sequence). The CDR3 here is CASSLYGTGSYEQYF. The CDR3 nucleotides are TGTGCCAGCAGTTTGTACGGGACAGGGAGCTACGAGCAGTACTTC.